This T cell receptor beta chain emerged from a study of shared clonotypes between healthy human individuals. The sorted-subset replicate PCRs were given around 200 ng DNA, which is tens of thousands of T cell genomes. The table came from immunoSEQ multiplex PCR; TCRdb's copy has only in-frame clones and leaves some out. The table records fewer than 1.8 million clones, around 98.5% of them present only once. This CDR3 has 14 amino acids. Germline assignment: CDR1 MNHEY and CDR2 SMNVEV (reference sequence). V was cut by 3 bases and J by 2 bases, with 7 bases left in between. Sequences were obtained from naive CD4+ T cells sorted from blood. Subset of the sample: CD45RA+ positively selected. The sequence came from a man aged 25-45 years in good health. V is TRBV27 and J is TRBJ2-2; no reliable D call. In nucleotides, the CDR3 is TGTGCCAGCAGTTTGCACCTCAACACCGGGGAGCTGTTTTTT. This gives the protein CASSLHLNTGELFF.